Below are 21 T cell receptor beta chains sequenced from a single sample in a study of T cells in Graves' hyperthyroidism and ophthalmopathy. It was RNA transcripts that yielded the amplified TCR beta CDR3 regions. During a first-round RT-PCR of the TCR CDR3, the HTBI primer set was used. MiXCR, run by TCRdb on the multiplex PCR reads, gives a single entry per CDR3 protein. The sample carries about 360,000 distinct CDR3 sequences, about 20% recorded once. Sequencing was carried out using blood. These TCRs come from a woman under 30 with Graves' hyperthyroidism.

The chain joins TRBV15 to TRBJ1-5; 8 positions match TRBD1. The CDR3 extends over 15 amino acids. The germline CDR1 and CDR2 sequences are LNHNV and YYDKDF (reference sequence). The V segment lost 6 bases and the J segment 4 bases; nucleotides outside the gene matches: 8. The CDR3 nucleotides are TGTGCCACCAGTATAGGACAGGGCCCAAATCAGCCCCAGCATTTT. The encoded protein is CATSIGQGPNQPQHF.

This clonotype was counted ten times or more. The chain carries TRBV6-5 and TRBJ2-6; D unclear. Trimming left V 0 bases short and J 2 bases short, with 5 bases between. The CDR3 spans 15 residues. CDR1 is MNHEY, CDR2 SVGAGI, per germline. The CDR3 region is CASSYSRPGANVLTF. CDR3 sequence (DNA): TGTGCCAGCAGTTACTCTCGACCTGGGGCCAACGTCCTGACTTTC.

The chain employs TRBV10-1 and TRBJ1-2; 10 positions agree with TRBD1. Germline-derived CDR1 and CDR2 are WNHNN and SYGVQD (reference sequence). This CDR3 comprises 14 residues. Trimming took 7 bases from V and 7 from J; bases not matched to a gene: 9. The CDR3 DNA is TGCGCCAGCATGGGACGCGGACAGGGGGGTGGCTACACCTTC. This gives the protein CASMGRGQGGGYTF.

This clonotype was seen ten or more times. The CDR3 coding sequence is TGTGCCAGTACTTTAGAAGGGAGCGATGGCTACACCTTC. Amino acid sequence: CASTLEGSDGYTF. V and J are TRBV19 and TRBJ1-2; no definite D call. The length of the CDR3 is 13 residues. Germline V lookup: CDR1 LNHDA, CDR2 SQIVND (reference sequence). The V end lost 7 bases, the J end lost 6 bases, and 15 bases lay between the germline ends.

This clonotype was seen many times. The J gene is TRBJ1-1, the V gene TRBV20-1, with a tentative D call TRBD1 (5 bases). Germline CDR1 is DFQATT and CDR2 is SNEGSKA (reference sequence). The CDR3 spans 14 residues. The V gene lost 0 bases and the J gene lost 1 base, with 9 bases spanning the gap. This CDR3 is CSARDGRENTEAFF. CDR3 coding DNA: TGCAGTGCTAGAGATGGCAGGGAGAACACTGAAGCTTTCTTT.

This clonotype showed up many times. This chain links TRBV19 with TRBJ2-7; D gene uncertain. CDR3 length: 14 residues. From germline, CDR1 is LNHDA and CDR2 SQIVND (reference sequence). Trimming pared 5 bases from V and 4 bases from J, leaving 15 bases between. The CDR3 DNA reads TGTGCCAGTAGTCCGACCCGTTCTGGTTACGAGCAGTACTTC. This encodes CASSPTRSGYEQYF.

This clonotype was seen many times. V gene TRBV18 combines with J gene TRBJ2-1; 8 bases match TRBD2. Germline lookup yields CDR1 KGHSH and CDR2 LQKENI. With 3 bases clipped from V and 4 bases from J, the junction kept 5 bases outside the gene matches. The CDR3 has 15 amino acids. Written as DNA, the CDR3 is TGTGCCAGCTCACCCCGAAAGCGGGGGTACAATGAGCAGTTCTTC. Protein product: CASSPRKRGYNEQFF.

This rearrangement joins TRBV6-5 to TRBJ1-5; D uncertain. Per germline, CDR1 MNHEY and CDR2 SVGAGI. This CDR3 contains 15 residues. V was cut by 2 bases and J by 0 bases, with 8 bases left in between. The CDR3 loop reads CASSYEQYSNQPQHF. The DNA for the CDR3 is TGTGCCAGCAGTTACGAACAATATAGCAATCAGCCCCAGCATTTT.

This clonotype showed up many times. The J gene is TRBJ2-7, the V gene TRBV6-1; 10 bases agree with TRBD2. This CDR3 contains 16 residues. CDR1 is MNHNS and CDR2 is SASEGT in the germline V gene. V trimming: 6 bases; J trimming: 3 bases; junction bases outside the gene matches: 11. Here the CDR3 reads CASSPSGGPTYYEQYF. CDR3 DNA sequence: TGTGCCAGCAGCCCTAGCGGGGGCCCTACGTACTACGAGCAGTACTTC.

This clonotype was seen repeatedly, ten times or more. The genes are TRBV6-5 and TRBJ2-5; D is perhaps TRBD1 or TRBD2 (5 bases each). The CDR3 spans 14 residues. Between the trimmed V and J ends, which lost 7 bases and 1 base, there was a span of 13 bases. Germline CDR1 MNHEY, CDR2 SVGAGI. This chain's CDR3 is CASIFWGTQETQYF. The CDR3 DNA follows: TGTGCCAGCATATTCTGGGGGACCCAAGAGACCCAGTACTTC.

Comment on this clonotype: This clone may be a read error of a much larger clone one base away. This chain uses TRBV9 with TRBJ1-2; TRBD1 matches at 8 bases. Germline V gene data show CDR1 as SGDLS and CDR2 as YYNGEE. This CDR3 has 18 amino acids. V lost 4 bases to trimming and J lost 8 bases; unmatched junction nucleotides: 22. The CDR3 DNA is TGTGCCAGCAGCCGTCGGTTACCGACAGGGGACCGCCATGAGGGCTACACCTTC. It codes for CASSRRLPTGDRHEGYTF.

Comments on this clonotype: A read error may be the cause here, since a much bigger clone is one base away. The chain is built from TRBV6-1 and TRBJ1-1; D gene unclear. Germline V gene lookup returns CDR1 MNHNS and CDR2 SASEGT. The CDR3 sequence is 13 residues long. The CDR3 DNA follows: TGTGCCAGCAGTACCGGGTCGTTCACTGAAGCTTGCTTT. Its protein is CASSTGSFTEACF.

V usage is TRBV5-1 and J usage is TRBJ1-1; D unresolved. V was cut by 0 bases and J by 5 bases, with 14 bases left in between. The CDR3 spans 15 residues. CDR1 is SGHRS and CDR2 is YFSETQ in the germline V gene. The CDR3 nucleotides are TGCGCCAGCAGCTTGGGGGGTCAATACTCTACTGAAGCTTTCTTT. Its protein product is CASSLGGQYSTEAFF.

This clonotype was seen a few times. The chain is built from TRBV28 and TRBJ2-7; 10 positions match TRBD1. J lost 4 bases, V lost 6 bases, and 6 bases had no gene match. Germline V gene lookup returns CDR1 MDHEN and CDR2 SYDVKM. The CDR3 has 14 amino acids. The CDR3 sequence: CASREPGQGYEQYF. CDR3 bases: TGTGCCAGCAGGGAACCGGGACAGGGGTACGAGCAGTACTTC.

This clonotype was counted many times. The V and J genes are TRBV11-2 and TRBJ2-7; D may be TRBD1 (6 bases). The CDR3 loop spans 16 amino acids. V lost 8 bases, J lost 3 bases, and 23 bases lay in between. Germline CDR1 and CDR2: SGHAT and FQNNGV. CDR3: CASCYPGHPINYEQYF. The CDR3 DNA is TGTGCCAGCTGTTACCCGGGACACCCGATAAACTACGAGCAGTACTTC.

This clonotype was counted ten times or more. The chain carries TRBV6-2 or TRBV6-3 and TRBJ2-2; 9 positions agree with TRBD2. The germline V gene has CDR1 MNHEY and CDR2 SVGEGT. The ends lost 6 bases at V and 2 bases at J; junction bases unmatched: 7. This CDR3 spans 16 amino acids. CDR3 bases: TGTGCCAGCAGCGTGACTAGCGGAGTTAACACCGGGGAGCTGTTTTTT. This codes for CASSVTSGVNTGELFF.

This clonotype has ten or more counts. The chain combines TRBV6-4 with TRBJ2-3, with D possibly being TRBD2 (5 bases). CDR1 is MRHNA and CDR2 is SNTAGT in the germline V gene. The germline V and J ends were trimmed by 0 bases and 4 bases, with 8 bases remaining between them. The CDR3 extends over 14 amino acids. CDR3 region: CASSDSGGPDTQYF. For the CDR3, the DNA is TGTGCCAGCAGTGACTCAGGAGGACCAGATACGCAGTATTTT.

This clonotype was counted at least ten times. The chain links TRBV12-3 or TRBV12-4 to TRBJ1-3, with TRBD1 matching over 10 bases. The CDR3 covers 15 residues. The V gene end was trimmed by 8 bases and the J gene end by 8 bases; junction bases not matched to a gene: 12. This chain's CDR3 is CASLPRWGTGDTIYF. As DNA, the CDR3 is TGTGCCAGCCTCCCGCGGTGGGGGACAGGGGACACCATATATTTT.

This clonotype has a handful of counts. CDR3: CASSPRTDSPLHF. Here the CDR3 DNA reads TGCGCCAGCAGCCCGAGGACGGATTCACCCCTCCACTTT. V is TRBV4-1 and J is TRBJ1-6; D gene unclear. Germline values: CDR1 MGHRA, CDR2 YSYEKL. Trimming took 4 bases from V and 8 from J, leaving 9 bases between them. The length of the CDR3 is 13 residues.

This clonotype was seen ten or more times. The gene calls are TRBV12-3 or TRBV12-4 and TRBJ1-2, with TRBD1 identical over 9 bases. The CDR3 spans 16 residues. V lost 8 bases to trimming and J lost 6 bases; unmatched junction nucleotides: 16. The CDR3 protein is CASGPAGTGNVNGYTF. The CDR3 nucleotides are TGTGCCAGCGGTCCCGCCGGGACAGGGAATGTTAATGGCTACACCTTC.

This rearrangement joins TRBV7-3 to TRBJ1-3, with 10 bases that match TRBD1. The CDR3 has 16 residues. From germline, CDR1 is SGHTA and CDR2 FQGTGA. V dropped 3 bases and J dropped 0; count of bases not matched to a gene: 2. CDR3 region: CASSLDRGDSGNTIYF. The CDR3 coding sequence is TGTGCCAGCAGCTTGGACAGGGGGGACTCTGGAAACACCATATATTTT.